The text below deals with one TCR beta chain. It has no known antigen specificity. The record has no base qualities; no much larger clone is one base away. TCR beta CDR3 regions were sequenced from DNA using the immunoSEQ Assay. The study's processing was this. To compute T cell density, TCR beta template counts were normalized to usable DNA, which was estimated by amplifying housekeeping genes. Using the preseqR package, richness was estimated by extrapolating to 120,000 templates for tissue samples and 400,000 templates for PBMC samples. Clonality was calculated as one minus Pielou's evenness. Tissue-enriched TCRs were identified through differential abundance testing performed on productive amino-acid clonotypes, with a minimum total count of 5 and an alpha of 0.1. The Jaccard Index and the Morisita Overlap Index were used to quantify repertoire overlap between compartments. TCR beta CDR3s were clustered by GLIPH together with public tetramer-defined viral CDR3s, and at least three viral sequences plus V-gene enrichment were required for viral motifs. TCRdb obtained this table from immuneACCESS and retained in-frame rearrangements with V and J assigned. These tables miss some clones; where compared with another copy, unresolved V genes account for less than half of the shortfall, and the remainder is unexplained. For V, J and clone size, that table is used; D and trimming come from the DNA. This sample is represented by approximately 23,000 clones; 85% to 90% of them were singletons. The top ten constitute about 14% of the sample.

At diagnosis, peripheral blood, uninvolved tumor-adjacent lung and tumor were collected and stored as a combination of fresh-frozen and FFPE material. For TCR repertoire profiling, the blood samples were analyzed as peripheral blood mononuclear cells. This entry belongs to a study of T cells in localized non-small cell lung cancer (dated by TCRdb to the early 2020s). The study in broad terms: The study examined T cell repertoires in a few hundred patients with early-stage NSCLC and compared tumors with uninvolved tumor-adjacent lungs. The cohort consisted of roughly 240 treatment-naive NSCLC patients whose localized lung tumors had been resected. Of the NSCLC patients, around 140 were male and approximately 110 were female, and the mean age was about 69 years.

Reading from cysteine to phenylalanine, the CDR3 counts 17 amino acids. The entry retains the CDR3 DNA only, 51 bases that are in frame from base 1. Sequences SGHTA (CDR1) and FQGNSA (CDR2) are obtained from the germline V gene. After removal of 2 bases from V and 3 bases from J, the junction retains 9 bases not matched to a gene. What the authors observed across the whole study: The highest T cell clonality was observed in uninvolved tumor-adjacent lung, where clonality exceeded that of tumor, suggesting that antigenic responses were more focused in uninvolved tumor-adjacent lung. Of the top 100 tumor clones, a median of 57 were detected in paired uninvolved adjacent lung; under 35 were also among that lung's top 100. Because multi-region tumor sequencing was not done, intratumor heterogeneity could not be ruled out. Because of the exploratory design, TCR variables were selected using unadjusted p-values without false-discovery rate correction. Higher blood T cell density associated with longer overall survival, while higher adjacent-lung clonality associated with shorter survival.

The sequence is built from TRBV7-2 and TRBJ1-3; a stretch of 8 junction bases matches TRBD1. The material was peripheral blood, obtained before any cancer treatment. This clonotype originated in a male donor older than 55 with stage I lung adenocarcinoma. Read as DNA, the sequence is TGTGCCAGCAGCTTATGGGCAGGGGGCTTTAGTGGAAACACCATATATTTT. Its translation is CASSLWAGGFSGNTIYF.